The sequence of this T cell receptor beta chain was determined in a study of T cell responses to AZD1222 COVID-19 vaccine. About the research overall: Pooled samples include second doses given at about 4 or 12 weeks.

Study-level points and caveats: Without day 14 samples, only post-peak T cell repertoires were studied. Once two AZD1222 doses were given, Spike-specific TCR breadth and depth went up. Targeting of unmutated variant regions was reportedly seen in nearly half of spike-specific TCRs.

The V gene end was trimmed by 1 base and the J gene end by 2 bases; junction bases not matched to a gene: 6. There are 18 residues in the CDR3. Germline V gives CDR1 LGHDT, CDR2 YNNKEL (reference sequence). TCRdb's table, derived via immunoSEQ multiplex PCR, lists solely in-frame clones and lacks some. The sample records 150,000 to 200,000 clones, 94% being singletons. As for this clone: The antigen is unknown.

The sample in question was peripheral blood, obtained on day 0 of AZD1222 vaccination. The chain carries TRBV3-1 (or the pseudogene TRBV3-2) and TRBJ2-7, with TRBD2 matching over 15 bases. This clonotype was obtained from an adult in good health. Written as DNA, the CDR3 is TGTGCCAGCAGCCAAGGGACTAGCGGGAGGGGTGGTCCCTACGAGCAGTACTTC. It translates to CASSQGTSGRGGPYEQYF.